Below are 6 T cell receptor beta chains sequenced from a single sample in a study of CD8 T cells in Susac syndrome. The authors reverse transcribed roughly 0.5 to 1 ug RNA with random hexamers. TCRdb reprocessed the immunoSEQ multiplex PCR reads via MiXCR and lists one record per CDR3 protein. Of some 140,000 distinct CDR3 sequences listed, over 80% are singletons. Input material: CD8+ T cells from PBMCs. Every receptor here comes from a human donor with multiple sclerosis.

This clonotype is a singleton in its sample. This chain links TRBV7-2 with TRBJ1-3; D is ambiguous. The V end was cut by 1 base, the J end by 4 bases, with 17 bases between. Germline loops: CDR1 SGHTA, CDR2 FQGNSA. The CDR3 is made up of 17 amino acids. The CDR3 reads CASSLGVREGLGNTIYF. CDR3 coding DNA: TGTGCCAGCAGCTTAGGTGTACGGGAGGGTCTGGGAAACACCATATATTTT.

This clonotype was seen only once. The gene calls are TRBV7-9 and TRBJ2-5; either TRBD1 or TRBD2 may fit D (5 bases each). Germline assignment: CDR1 SEHNR and CDR2 FQNEAQ (reference sequence). The ends were cut back, 4 bases at V and 2 bases at J, with 17 bases in the middle. The CDR3 is 16 residues long. The CDR3 is CASSSAPAGTQETQYF. CDR3 coding DNA: TGTGCCAGCAGCTCAGCCCCAGCAGGGACGCAAGAGACCCAGTACTTC. The entire variable domain, with the rest obtained from reference TRBV7-9 and TRBJ2-5, is as follows: DTGVSQNPRHKITKRGQNVTFRCDPISEHNRLYWYRQTLGQGPEFLTYFQNEAQLEKSRLLSDRFSAERPKGSFSTLEIQRTEQGDSAMYLCASSSAPAGTQETQYFGPGTRLLVL.

This chain connects TRBV2 to TRBJ2-7, with D hard to call. The CDR3 is 14 amino acids. Germline loops: CDR1 SNHLY, CDR2 FYNNEI. V lost 0 bases and J lost 1, with 7 bases in between. The DNA of the CDR3 is TGTGCCAGCAGTGAAGCGCGGCTATCCTACGAGCAGTACTTC. This sequence encodes CASSEARLSYEQYF.

V gene TRBV5-3 combines with J gene TRBJ2-1; 11 positions agree with TRBD2. TRBV5-3 is reported as an ORF; its role is uncertain. J lost 6 bases, V lost 4 bases, and 6 bases had no gene match. CDR3 length: 15 amino acids. The CDR3 reads CARSKKLAGVNEQFF. CDR3 in DNA: TGTGCCAGAAGCAAAAAACTAGCGGGAGTCAATGAGCAGTTCTTC.

The V gene is TRBV28, the J gene TRBJ2-1, with 9 nucleotides matching TRBD1. Germline trimming cut 8 bases from V and 4 bases from J; bases unmatched to any gene: 12. Germline loops: CDR1 MDHEN, CDR2 SYDVKM. The CDR3 has 16 amino acids. DNA of the CDR3: TGTGCCAGCGAGTTTAAGGGGGACAGGGAGTACAATGAGCAGTTCTTC. It codes for CASEFKGDREYNEQFF. The full variable domain, rest sourced from reference TRBV28 and TRBJ2-1, is DVKVTQSSRYLVKRTGEKVFLECVQDMDHENMFWYRQDPGLGLRLIYFSYDVKMKEKGDIPEGYSVSREKKERFSLILESASTNQTSMYLCASEFKGDREYNEQFFGPGTRLTVL.

The chain combines TRBV13 with TRBJ2-7; 7 bases fit TRBD1. The germline gives CDR1 PRHDT, CDR2 FYEKMQ (reference sequence). V gave up 5 bases and J gave up 0 bases; unmatched junction bases: 4. This CDR3 has 14 residues. CDR3 in amino acids: CASSLRGTSYEQYV. The CDR3 DNA is TGTGCCAGCAGCCTCAGGGGGACCTCCTACGAGCAGTACGTC.